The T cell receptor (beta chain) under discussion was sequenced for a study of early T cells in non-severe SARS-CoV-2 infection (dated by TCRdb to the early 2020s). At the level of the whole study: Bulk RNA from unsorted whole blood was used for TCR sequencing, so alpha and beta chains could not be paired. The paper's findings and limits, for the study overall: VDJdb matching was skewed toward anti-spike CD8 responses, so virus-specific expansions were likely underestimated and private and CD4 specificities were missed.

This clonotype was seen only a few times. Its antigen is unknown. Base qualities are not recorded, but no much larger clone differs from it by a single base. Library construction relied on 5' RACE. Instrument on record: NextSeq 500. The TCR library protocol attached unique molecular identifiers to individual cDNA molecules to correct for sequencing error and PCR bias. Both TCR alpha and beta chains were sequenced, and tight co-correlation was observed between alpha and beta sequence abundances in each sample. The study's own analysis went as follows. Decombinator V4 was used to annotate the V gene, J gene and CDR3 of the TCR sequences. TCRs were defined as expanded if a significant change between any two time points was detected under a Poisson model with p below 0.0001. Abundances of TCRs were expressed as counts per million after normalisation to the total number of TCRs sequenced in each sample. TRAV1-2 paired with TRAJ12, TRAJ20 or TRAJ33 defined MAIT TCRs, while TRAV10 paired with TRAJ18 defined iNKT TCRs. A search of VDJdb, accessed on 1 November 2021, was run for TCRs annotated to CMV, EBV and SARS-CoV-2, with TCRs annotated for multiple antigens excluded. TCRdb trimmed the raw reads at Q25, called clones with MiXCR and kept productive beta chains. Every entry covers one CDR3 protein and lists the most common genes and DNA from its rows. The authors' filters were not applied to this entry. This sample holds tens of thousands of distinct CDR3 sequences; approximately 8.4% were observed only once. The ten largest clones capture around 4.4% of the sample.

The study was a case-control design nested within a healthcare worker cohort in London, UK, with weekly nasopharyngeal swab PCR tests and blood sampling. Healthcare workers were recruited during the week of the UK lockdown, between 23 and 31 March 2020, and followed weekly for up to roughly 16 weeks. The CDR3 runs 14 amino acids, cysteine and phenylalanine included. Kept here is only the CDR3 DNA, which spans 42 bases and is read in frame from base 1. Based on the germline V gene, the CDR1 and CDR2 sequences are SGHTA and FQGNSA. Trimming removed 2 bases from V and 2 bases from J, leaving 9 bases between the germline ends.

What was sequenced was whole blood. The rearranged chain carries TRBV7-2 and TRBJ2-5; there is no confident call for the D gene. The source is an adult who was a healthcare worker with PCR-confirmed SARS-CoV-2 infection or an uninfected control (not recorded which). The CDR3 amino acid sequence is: CASSLLRTQETQYF. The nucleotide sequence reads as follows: TGTGCCAGCAGCTTACTGCGTACTCAAGAGACCCAGTACTTC.